The entry that follows covers one TCR beta chain sequence. Library preparation (for TCRbeta) was performed with unique molecular identifiers. MiXCR, applied by TCRdb to the PCR reads, yields one record per CDR3 protein. Of approximately 980,000 distinct CDR3 sequences detected, around 30% appear once; the ten largest clones hold approximately 30%. The entry originates in a study of T-cell reconstitution after alpha-beta-depleted transplantation in children. Germline V CDR1 and CDR2: DFQATT, SNEGSKA (reference sequence). This CDR3 has 15 residues. The trim removed 4 bases at V and 1 base at J, leaving 6 bases unmatched.

The sample in question was PBMCs, mostly from graft donor cells, obtained 360 days after TCRalphabeta/CD19-depleted stem cell transplant. The chain employs TRBV20-1 and TRBJ2-2, with TRBD2 identical over 7 bases. The receptor was isolated from a boy in the first two years of life who had a stem cell transplant for SCID, so the T cells may come from the graft donor. The CDR3 region has the DNA TGCAGTGCTACCGCCGGGGGGATGAACACCGGGGAGCTGTTTTTT. Translating it yields CSATAGGMNTGELFF.